The following is a TCR beta chain sequence with its context. Its specificity is not known. These data are taken from a study of T-cell reconstitution after alpha-beta-depleted transplantation in children. General observations from the study: It was newly produced T cells that mostly accounted for T-cell counts and diversity one year after transplant.

The V segment lost 2 bases and the J segment 7 bases; nucleotides outside the gene matches: 4. Germline CDR1 reads GTSNPN; CDR2 reads SVGIG (reference sequence). This CDR3 has 13 amino acids. Construction of the TCRbeta library involved unique molecular identifiers. TCRdb used MiXCR to reprocess the PCR reads, holding one entry per CDR3 protein. This table holds hundreds of thousands of distinct CDR3 sequences, under 15% found once. Material: PBMCs, mostly from graft donor cells, obtained 360 days after TCRalphabeta/CD19-depleted stem cell transplant. This clonotype was obtained from a male patient between 10 and 17 years old who had a stem cell transplant for acute myeloid leukemia, so the T cells may come from the graft donor. The chain is built from TRBV30 and TRBJ2-1; 8 nucleotides align to TRBD2. The CDR3 region is CAWSRTSLNEQFF. For the CDR3, the DNA is TGTGCCTGGAGTAGGACTAGCTTAAATGAGCAGTTCTTC.